The sequence of this T cell receptor beta chain was determined in a study of human T cells and chemical hapten exposure (dated by TCRdb to the early 2020s). Study-level background: For sensitization, 2% DPC in acetone was applied to a roughly 2 cm by roughly 2 cm area of upper inner arm skin. Throughout the study period of around 25 weeks, patients also received therapeutic DPC doses to the scalp every week. Patch testing was performed on the upper back with Finn chambers containing 0.01% DPC, and the patch tests were scored after 6 days according to International Contact Dermatitis Research Group standards. The mostly female patient cohort included alopecia areata with under or over 50% scalp involvement, alopecia totalis and alopecia universalis. The libraries were sequenced as a pool, and the TCR yield per sample differed mostly because of small variations in library volumes within the pool. Peripheral blood TCR repertoire changes were tracked in vivo in alopecia patients during primary and secondary sensitization to the hapten diphenylcyclopropenone (DPC). Blood samples were taken from patients before sensitization (week 0) and then at 2, 6 and about 24 weeks after DPC sensitization. Blood for TCR sequencing was provided by twenty-nine alopecia patients at one to four time points (pre-sensitization, 2, 6 and 24 weeks).

Spanning cysteine to phenylalanine, the CDR3 consists of 14 amino acids. The retained sequence is limited to the CDR3, 42 bases, with the frame set at the first base. The germline V and J ends show losses of 0 bases and 7 bases respectively, and no gene match explains 6 bases of the junction. As encoded in the germline V gene, CDR1 is SQVTM while CDR2 is ANQGSEA. The sample's time point label, in plain terms: pre-sensitization, week 0. Explained via the paper, the treatment or condition label denotes: therapeutic diphenylcyclopropenone sensitization with weekly scalp DPC. Blood at each patch-test visit was drawn before the patch test was applied. Patients were eligible if aged 18 to 70, diagnosed with alopecia and judged suitable for DPC therapy, and pregnant patients were excluded. Unfractionated whole blood was collected in Tempus Blood RNA tubes, and total RNA was extracted from that blood. What the study reported, not specific to this receptor: Compared with pre-sensitization or healthy control sets, expanded TCRs formed significantly more large CDR3 similarity clusters, which is consistent with antigen-driven responses. No change with DPC sensitization was found in the number of TCRs above 1 in 1000 frequency, and no evidence of global repertoire structure alterations was found. Patch test score was positively correlated with the number of PT1 expanded TCRs, with significance at thresholds 8, 16 and 32 but not at 4. Repeated subsampling changed both the strength of the expansion versus patch-test correlation and the threshold at which that correlation became significant. Because all patients had alopecia, a presumed autoimmune disease, the immune response of the patients might differ from that of healthy individuals.

The receptor library was made with RACE. TCRdb shows the sequencer as NextSeq 500. During library preparation, unique molecular identifiers were attached to individual cDNA molecules so that TCRs could be counted quantitatively and reproducibly. Each blood RNA sample was used to sequence both TCR alpha and TCR beta chains. On the study's bioinformatics: Samples had a median of roughly 99,000 TCRs, with a range from roughly 20,000 to 700,000. The Decombinator software suite was used to annotate the V, J and CDR3 of the TCR reads. For the PS versus PT1 abundance plots, all samples were subsampled to the same number of TCRs (28,000). Expanded TCRs were defined as absent before sensitization and observed at least eight times at the 2-week time point. Using fastp at Q25 and MiXCR, TCRdb reprocessed the public reads and kept productive beta chains. Rows are unified per CDR3 protein, each entry keeping the most common DNA and genes. What appears here as the V and J calls and clone size reflects TCRdb's work, not the paper's. The sample profile shows some 360,000 distinct CDR3 sequences; about 5.1% of them were found once. The ten top clones hold just over 2.5% of the sample.

With regard to this clonotype: There is no known antigen for this receptor. Base quality data are lacking; no much larger clone is found one base away.

This sequence uses TRBV29-1 and TRBJ2-7; 10 bases in the middle match TRBD1. The sequence was obtained from a woman in her forties or fifties with alopecia areata. Some clones in this sample may be carry-over from other donors' samples. The sample here was whole blood, taken in connection with sensitization to the hapten diphenylcyclopropenone (DPC). The encoded CDR3 is CSVEETGGAREQYF. Here is the DNA: TGCAGCGTTGAAGAGACAGGGGGCGCGAGGGAGCAGTACTTC.